The T cell receptor beta chain described here comes from a study of radiotherapy plus CTLA-4 blockade in lung cancer. In the study overall: Of the patients, over 15% showed objective responses and about 30% attained disease control.

Study findings and constraints: Expansion in blood of tumor-derived TCR clones was seen after radiotherapy plus ipilimumab. Early shifts in blood T cell clones, with interferon-beta, reportedly predicted response best.

On this clone itself: The antigen is undetermined.

This CDR3 contains 14 residues. The germline gives CDR1 SGHAT, CDR2 FQDESV (reference sequence). V shed 6 bases and J 9 bases; nucleotides not matched to a gene: 10. Assay used: immunoSEQ multiplex PCR; TCRdb lists only in-frame clones, some missing. The data contain 40,000 or so clones, about 70% of them singletons. Focal radiation and CTLA-4 blockade (ipilimumab) were tested in chemo-refractory metastatic non-small-cell lung cancer patients. The TCR comes from a human donor with non-small cell lung cancer who had stable disease on radiotherapy plus ipilimumab. The chain links TRBV11-1 to TRBJ2-1; 8 bases agree with TRBD2. Material: peripheral blood, obtained from a patient treated with radiotherapy plus ipilimumab. The CDR3 here is CASRSTSGGREQFF. CDR3 in DNA: TGTGCCAGCAGGTCAACTTCGGGGGGGCGTGAGCAGTTCTTC.